The 15 T cell receptor beta chains reported below all come from one sample, sequenced in a study of T cell repertoires in ileal Crohn's disease. As for time point: proximal margin of the surgical specimen (macroscopically non-inflamed). TCRdb's copy holds only in-frame clones and misses some; the assay was immunoSEQ multiplex PCR. Here the sample spans thousands of clones, 72% being singletons. The sample was ileal tissue. Every receptor here comes from an adult with Crohn's disease.

This clone occurred a few times. J is TRBJ1-1 and V is TRBV19; D is perhaps TRBD1 (6 bases). The V and J ends lost 7 bases and 5 bases respectively, with 17 bases between them. The CDR3 spans 14 residues. Germline V CDR1 and CDR2: LNHDA, SQIVND (reference sequence). The CDR3 bases are TGTGCCAGTAATATTAGGGGGGGGGATACTGAAGCTTTCTTT. Protein product: CASNIRGGDTEAFF.

The V and J genes are TRBV11-2 and TRBJ2-7; tentatively, D is TRBD1 or TRBD2 (5 bases each). V was clipped by 0 bases and J by 2 bases, with 14 bases between them. Germline CDR1 is SGHAT and CDR2 is FQNNGV. The CDR3 loop spans 16 amino acids. The CDR3 DNA reads as TGTGCCAGCAGCTTAGAAACAGCGGACAACCCCTACGAGCAGTACTTC. Protein sequence: CASSLETADNPYEQYF.

The chain links TRBV9 to TRBJ1-1; D call uncertain. The CDR3 length is 14 residues. The V end lost 4 bases, the J end lost 1 base, and 11 bases lay between the germline ends. Germline values: CDR1 SGDLS, CDR2 YYNGEE. In DNA, the CDR3 is TGTGCCAGCAGCCCGTTGTTGACGAACACTGAAGCTTTCTTT. Encoded protein: CASSPLLTNTEAFF. Looking up the rest from reference TRBV9 and TRBJ1-1 gives the full variable domain: DSGVTQTPKHLITATGQRVTLRCSPRSGDLSVYWYQQSLDQGLQFLIQYYNGEERAKGNILERFSAQQFPDLHSELNLSSLELGDSALYFCASSPLLTNTEAFFGQGTRLTVV.

CDR3 sequence (DNA): TGCGCCAGCAGGGCAGGGAAAGAAAAACTGTTTTTT. It translates to CASRAGKEKLFF. The rearrangement uses TRBV5-1 and TRBJ1-4; tentative D call: TRBD1 (5 bases). The CDR3 contains 12 residues. The germline gives CDR1 SGHRS, CDR2 YFSETQ. V was shortened by 5 bases and J by 8 bases, with 10 bases between the two germline ends.

This chain connects TRBV27 to TRBJ1-2, with D possibly being TRBD1 (6 bases). CDR3 length: 14 residues. Trimming removed 6 bases from V and 2 bases from J, with 13 bases in between. The germline V gene has CDR1 MNHEY and CDR2 SMNVEV (reference sequence). Here the CDR3 DNA reads TGTGCCAGCAGCCCCCGGGGGCCCAACTATGGCTACACCTTC. This translates into CASSPRGPNYGYTF.

The rearrangement joins TRBV6-5 to TRBJ1-1; weak D call: TRBD1 (6 bases). Germline loops: CDR1 MNHEY, CDR2 SVGAGI. Trimming cost V 10 bases and J 3 bases, with 12 bases left between them. This CDR3 contains 12 residues. Here the CDR3 reads CANRARDTEAFF. The CDR3 DNA sequence: TGTGCCAACAGGGCGAGGGACACTGAAGCTTTCTTT.

This clone was detected only a few times. This rearrangement joins TRBV30 to TRBJ1-6, with 10 bases matching TRBD1. The CDR3 has 12 amino acids. CDR1 and CDR2 (germline): GTSNPN, SVGIG (reference sequence). Trimming at V came to 8 bases and at J to 6 bases, leaving 1 base not matched to a gene. CDR3 nucleotide sequence: TGTGCCGGGGACAGGGGTAATTCACCCCTCCACTTT. Protein: CAGDRGNSPLHF. Supplemented by reference TRBV30 and TRBJ1-6, the full variable domain reads SQTIHQWPATLVQPVGSPLSLECTVEGTSNPNLYWYRQAAGRGLQLLFYSVGIGQISSEVPQNLSASRPQDRQFILSSKKLLLSDSGFYLCAGDRGNSPLHFGNGTRLTVT.

This chain joins TRBV6-5 and TRBJ2-7, with a possible D match to TRBD2 (6 bases). CDR1 is MNHEY, CDR2 SVGAGI, per germline. There are 12 residues in the CDR3. Trimming pared 5 bases from V and 9 bases from J, leaving 14 bases between. The CDR3 protein is CASSEGGLGQYF. Here the CDR3 DNA reads TGTGCCAGCAGTGAGGGAGGACTCGGGCAGTACTTC.

This chain links TRBV27 with TRBJ2-1; 8 bases line up with TRBD2. Per germline, CDR1 MNHEY and CDR2 SMNVEV (reference sequence). With V trimmed by 1 base and J by 3 bases, 2 bases remained unmatched. The CDR3 extends over 15 amino acids. In DNA form, the CDR3 reads TGTGCCAGCAGTTTATTAGCGGGGAACTACAATGAGCAGTTCTTC. It codes for CASSLLAGNYNEQFF.

Only a few counts were recorded for this clone. The V and J genes are TRBV4-2 and TRBJ2-2; 9 bases map to TRBD2. The CDR3 length is 16 residues. V trimming: 2 bases; J trimming: 3 bases; junction bases outside the gene matches: 4. The germline gives CDR1 LGHNA, CDR2 YNFKEQ. The DNA of the CDR3 is TGTGCCAGCAGCCAACTCCCTAGCGGGGACACCGGGGAGCTGTTTTTT. Amino acids: CASSQLPSGDTGELFF.

V usage is TRBV23-1 and J usage is TRBJ1-4, with D perhaps matching TRBD1 (5 bases). TRBV23-1 belongs to the ORF category, with a function that is uncertain. The CDR3 is 17 residues long. V dropped 2 bases and J dropped 0 bases, with 13 bases sitting between them. The CDR3 region has the DNA TGCGCCAGCAGTCAACCGACAGATATCGCAACTAATGAAAAACTGTTTTTT. It translates to CASSQPTDIATNEKLFF.

Concerning this clone itself: A read error may account for a junction end that differs from germline. This sequence joins TRBV7-7 and TRBJ2-1, with TRBD2 identical over 15 bases. CDR3 length: 15 residues. Germline assignment: CDR1 SSHAT and CDR2 FNYEAQ (reference sequence). CDR3 residues: CASSYGLAGGDEQFF. CDR3 nucleotide sequence: TGTGCTAGCAGCTACGGACTAGCGGGGGGGGATGAGCAGTTCTTC. Variable domain in full (rest from reference TRBV7-7 and TRBJ2-1): GAGVSQSPRYKVTKRGQDVTLRCDPISSHATLYWYQQALGQGPEFLTYFNYEAQPDKSGLPSDRFSAERPEGSISTLTIQRTEQRDSAMYRCASSYGLAGGDEQFFGPGTRLTVL.

The J gene is TRBJ2-1, the V gene TRBV19, with 10 bases lining up with TRBD2. CDR1 and CDR2 (germline): LNHDA, SQIVND (reference sequence). CDR3 length equals 16 residues. Trimming at V came to 4 bases and at J to 2 bases, leaving 5 bases not matched to a gene. The chain's CDR3 is CASSTVAGGAYNEQFF. The CDR3 bases are TGTGCCAGTAGTACCGTAGCGGGGGGTGCCTACAATGAGCAGTTCTTC.

The chain combines TRBV6-6 with TRBJ1-2; D ambiguous. Trimming left V 5 bases short and J 4 bases short, with 14 bases between. CDR1 is MNHNY, CDR2 SVGAGI, per germline (reference sequence). This CDR3 contains 14 residues. Here the CDR3 reads CASSKAVLGYGYTF. DNA of the CDR3: TGTGCCAGCAGTAAGGCAGTCTTAGGCTATGGCTACACCTTC.

The rearrangement joins TRBV5-1 to TRBJ2-2; 11 bases are a match to TRBD1. Germline loops: CDR1 SGHRS, CDR2 YFSETQ. Trimming at V came to 0 bases and at J to 5 bases, leaving 6 bases not matched to a gene. CDR3 length: 17 amino acids. The DNA of the CDR3 is TGCGCCAGCAGCTTGGCACCGGGACAGGGGGTGACCGGGGAGCTGTTTTTT. This gives the protein CASSLAPGQGVTGELFF.